This TCR beta chain stems from a study of blood T cell repertoires in COVID-19. About the study: Nucleic acid was either cDNA or gDNA, and it came from T cells, B-cell-depleted T cells, or PBMCs.

Adults between roughly 18 and 95 years of age took part from under 30 US areas. Participants were placed into cohorts based on the clinical history they reported. Germline CDR1 is SGHRS and CDR2 is YFSETQ. This CDR3 is built from 14 residues. V was pared by 7 bases and J by 5 bases, with 10 bases of the junction left unmatched. Sequencing used immunoSEQ multiplex PCR; TCRdb keeps in-frame clones, though not all of them. The table includes about 320,000 clones, roughly 90% detected once. The sequenced material came from PBMCs or T cells enriched from blood (not recorded which). The chain recombines TRBV5-1 with TRBJ2-7; 9 bases line up with TRBD1. The sequence came from a man aged 55-75 years who had recovered from COVID-19. DNA of the CDR3: TGCGCCAGCGGCACGACAGGGGGAATCCACGAGCAGTACTTC. It encodes CASGTTGGIHEQYF. The full variable domain, with the rest looked up from reference TRBV5-1 and TRBJ2-7, is KAGVTQTPRYLIKTRGQQVTLSCSPISGHRSVSWYQQTPGQGLQFLFEYFSETQRNKGNFPGRFSGRQFSNSRSEMNVSTLELGDSALYLCASGTTGGIHEQYFGPGTRLTVT.